This entry features one T cell receptor (beta chain) sequence. Its antigen remains unknown. The CDR3 covers 14 residues. V gave up 2 bases and J gave up 5 bases; unmatched junction bases: 7. Germline assignment: CDR1 GTSNPN and CDR2 SVGIG (reference sequence). This specimen belongs to a study of T cell repertoires in cytomegalovirus infection. Study-wide background: Indications of both CMV infection and matching HLA type were provided by public TCR beta signatures. Study-level points and caveats: HLA-C-restricted TCR beta clonotypes specific for CMV led the ex vivo response.

TCRdb reprocessed the reads with MiXCR, giving one entry per CDR3 protein. This table has more than 300,000 distinct CDR3 sequences, approximately 35% appearing once. The sequencing used cultured PBMCs, collected from culture after CMV antigen stimulation. This chain links TRBV30 with TRBJ1-1; 8 nucleotides align to TRBD1. This TCR derives from a human donor in good health (CMV status not recorded). Some clones in this sample may be carry-over from other donors' samples. The CDR3 nucleotides read TGTGCCTGGAGTCGCCGACAGGGGAAAACTGAAGCTTTCTTT. Its protein is CAWSRRQGKTEAFF.